These T cell receptor beta chains were read from a single sample in a study of PD-1 blockade in classical Hodgkin lymphoma. Libraries were prepared by immunoSEQ multiplex PCR; TCRdb keeps only in-frame clonotypes and omits some of them. The table has approximately 61,000 clones, roughly 87% seen once. Sequenced here: peripheral blood mononuclear cells (PBMCs), sampled before the fourth cycle of nivolumab. The receptor source for this set is a human donor with classical Hodgkin lymphoma. Both conserved end residues are part of each CDR3. Fields, in order: D gene, V gene, clone size, J gene, CDR3 DNA, CDR3 protein. A D gene is named only where the DNA matches it firmly. For some rows the clone size is stated as once, few or many, or as a class when expanded; others skip it.

TRBD2,TRBV5-1,NA,TRBJ2-3,TGCGCCAGCAGTGGAGGGGGACTAGCGGGGCCCAGAGATACGCAGTATTTT,CASSGGGLAGPRDTQYF
NA,TRBV28,NA,TRBJ2-3,TGTGCCAGCAGTTTAGGCTACGGGCTGAAGAAGGGTACGCAGTATTTT,CASSLGYGLKKGTQYF
NA,TRBV11-2,once,TRBJ1-2,TGTGCCAGCAGCCGTCGGGCCTATGGCTACACCTTC,CASSRRAYGYTF
NA,TRBV13,NA,TRBJ2-4,TGTGCCAGCAGCTTTGGGGGGCCCAAGGACATTCAGTACTTC,CASSFGGPKDIQYF
NA,TRBV5-1,NA,TRBJ2-5,TGCGCCAGCAGCTTGGCCGGGCCGGTCGGGGAGACCCAGTACTTC,CASSLAGPVGETQYF
TRBD2,TRBV5-1,NA,TRBJ2-5,TGCGCCAGCAGCCCGGGGACTAGCGGGGGGGCTGAGACCCAGTACTTC,CASSPGTSGGAETQYF
NA,TRBV7-9,NA,TRBJ1-4,TGTGCCAGCAGGAACAATCGCCGGGTGCCGGACGGAAAACTGTTTTTT,CASRNNRRVPDGKLFF
TRBD1,TRBV5-1,NA,TRBJ2-3,TGCGCCAGCAGCTCAACGGGACAGGGCACAGATACGCAGTATTTT,CASSSTGQGTDTQYF
TRBD2,TRBV7-2,NA,TRBJ2-4,TGTGCCAGCAGCTTAGGGGTTAGCGGGGGGACAAACATTCAGTACTTC,CASSLGVSGGTNIQYF
TRBD2,TRBV4-1,NA,TRBJ2-7,TGCGCCAGCAGCCACACCGGGGGGGCATACGCCGGGAACTACTACGAGCAGTACTTC,CASSHTGGAYAGNYYEQYF
NA,TRBV7-9,NA,TRBJ1-4,TGTGCCAGCAGCTTACCTGTGATTAATGAAAAACTGTTTTTT,CASSLPVINEKLFF
TRBD2,TRBV11-3,NA,TRBJ2-5,TGTGCCAGCAGCCCGGGGTCGCGGGGGGGAAGATCGGAGACCCAGTACTTC,CASSPGSRGGRSETQYF
NA,TRBV19,NA,TRBJ2-6,TGTGCCAGTAGTATCCTTTCCGGTTCAAGCCACGTCCTGACTTTC,CASSILSGSSHVLTF
TRBD1,TRBV5-4,NA,TRBJ2-7,TGTGCCAGCAGCTTGGCCGGGGACAGCTCCTACGAGCAGTACTTC,CASSLAGDSSYEQYF
NA,TRBV30,few,TRBJ2-2,TGTGCCTGGAGTGTACGTCTTTTGGAGCTGTTTTTT,CAWSVRLLELFF
NA,TRBV19,once,TRBJ1-4,TGTGCCAGTAGTGTACGACCGGGACGCTGGAATGAAAAACTGTTTTTT,CASSVRPGRWNEKLFF
NA,TRBV1,NA,TRBJ1-5,TGCACCAGCAGCCAGCAGGGGGCGGATTTCTCTAGTAGCAATCAGCCCCAGCATTTT,CTSSQQGADFSSSNQPQHF
NA,TRBV30,few,TRBJ1-1,TGTGCCTGGAGTCCCGGGTCGAACACTGAAGCTTTCTTT,CAWSPGSNTEAFF
NA,TRBV5-1,NA,TRBJ1-5,TGCGCCAGCAGCTTGGAAGGGGTTAACAATCAGCCCCAGCATTTT,CASSLEGVNNQPQHF
TRBD1,TRBV5-1,NA,TRBJ1-4,TGCGCCAGCGGACAGGGGCGTGACGAAAAACTGTTTTTT,CASGQGRDEKLFF
TRBD1,TRBV7-9,few,TRBJ1-5,TGTGCCAGCAGCTTCCAGGGGGGTCAGCCCCAGCATTTT,CASSFQGGQPQHF
NA,TRBV5-1,NA,TRBJ2-6,TGCGCCAGCAGGGGCTCGGCTGGGGCCAACGTCCTGACTTTC,CASRGSAGANVLTF
NA,TRBV13,NA,TRBJ1-1,TGTGCCAGCAGCTTAGGACAGGGATGGAACACTGAAGCTTTCTTT,CASSLGQGWNTEAFF